This TCR beta chain was profiled in a study of blood T cells in healthy people across ages. Primed by a sample-barcoded 5' primer and a J-beta primer mix, a second PCR proceeded for 7 to 11 cycles. All cDNA molecules were each tagged by a template-switch adaptor with 12 random nucleotides. TCRdb redid the calling of the 5' RACE reads with MiXCR, one entry per CDR3 protein. Of fewer than 800,000 distinct CDR3 sequences listed, 20% to 30% are singletons. The V gene end was trimmed by 0 bases and the J gene end by 4 bases; junction bases not matched to a gene: 2. The CDR3 has 16 residues. CDR1 is MNHEY and CDR2 is SVGAGI in the germline V gene. The same specimen was also included in a second study, on T cells of mothers and their children.

The sequence was obtained from a boy between 10 and 17 years old in good health. V and J are TRBV6-5 and TRBJ2-2; 10 bases agree with TRBD1. What was sequenced was blood. CDR3 residues: CASSYSTGGGTGELFF. DNA of the CDR3: TGTGCCAGCAGTTACTCGACAGGGGGCGGCACCGGGGAGCTGTTTTTT.